Below, 14 T cell receptor beta chains from the same sample are listed, as sequenced in a study of monozygotic twins with inflammatory bowel disease. TCRdb processed the 5' RACE reads again and assigns one entry to each CDR3 protein, with no DNA. This sample's clone table lists around 450,000 distinct CDR3 sequences. The sample was blood. The receptors derive from a human donor with ulcerative colitis or Crohn's disease, or a healthy co-twin of an affected twin (not recorded which).

This chain connects TRBV7-9 to TRBJ1-1. This CDR3 contains 13 residues. Germline-derived CDR1 and CDR2 are SEHNR and FQNEAQ (reference sequence). CDR3 loop: CASSREANTEAFF.

The chain joins TRBV5-8 to TRBJ1-1; TCRdb proposes TRBD1, but this gene call is untestable without DNA. CDR3 length: 14 residues. CDR1 SGHTS and CDR2 YDEGEE come from the germline V gene. The CDR3 loop is CASSSSSWGAKAFF.

The J gene is TRBJ1-4, the V gene TRBV5-6; the D call of TRBD1 rests on TCRdb alone, since no DNA is present to check it. CDR1 and CDR2 (germline): SGHDT, YYEEEE. CDR3 size: 14 residues. The CDR3 spells CASSSRDGVEKLFF.

V usage is TRBV6-1 and J usage is TRBJ2-1; TCRdb's D call, TRBD2, is unchecked because there is no DNA. The CDR3 sequence is 14 residues long. Germline CDR1 and CDR2: MNHNS and SASEGT. This chain's CDR3 is CASRGEERYNEQFF.

The CDR3 protein is CSVSSPFEAGAFNTGELFF. This chain links TRBV29-1 with TRBJ2-2; TCRdb proposes TRBD2, but this gene call is untestable without DNA. Per germline, CDR1 SQVTM and CDR2 ANQGSEA. The CDR3 totals 19 residues.

This chain connects TRBV29-1 to TRBJ2-2; lacking DNA, the TRBD2 call made by TCRdb goes unchecked. Germline lookup yields CDR1 SQVTM and CDR2 ANQGSEA. The CDR3 contains 15 residues. CDR3 sequence: CSVRLAGVGTGELFF.

The CDR3 loop is CASSSPWGTQYF. The chain uses TRBV7-2 and TRBJ2-5; there is no DNA to check the TCRdb D call of TRBD1. The CDR3 loop spans 12 amino acids. CDR1 and CDR2 from the germline V gene are SGHTA and FQGNSA.

J is TRBJ1-5 and V is TRBV7-2; the D call of TRBD1 rests on TCRdb alone, since no DNA is present to check it. Germline CDR1 SGHTA, CDR2 FQGNSA. This CDR3 has 15 amino acids. CDR3 residues: CASSLAIGGNQPQHF.

The chain uses TRBV4-2 and TRBJ1-4. The CDR3 consists of 15 residues. The germline V gene has CDR1 LGHNA and CDR2 YNFKEQ. The CDR3 spells CASSQLSSTNEKLFF.

The chain recombines TRBV5-1 with TRBJ1-1. Germline CDR1 is SGHRS and CDR2 is YFSETQ. This CDR3 region has 15 residues. CDR3 in amino acids: CASSVFIGKNTEAFF.

The chain joins TRBV15 to TRBJ1-4. This CDR3 is built from 14 residues. CDR1 and CDR2 from the germline V gene are LNHNV and YYDKDF (reference sequence). CDR3 in amino acids: CATRVSATNEKLFF.

CDR3 loop: CSVEVAKGSTIYF. The gene calls are TRBV29-1 and TRBJ1-3; with no DNA, the TCRdb D assignment of TRBD1 cannot be verified. Germline CDR1 SQVTM, CDR2 ANQGSEA. The CDR3 consists of 13 residues.

V gene TRBV29-1 combines with J gene TRBJ2-5. The germline CDR1 and CDR2 sequences are SQVTM and ANQGSEA. The CDR3 spans 11 residues. The CDR3 protein is CSVDVQETQYF.

V and J are TRBV7-2 and TRBJ1-2. The CDR3 has 13 residues. Per the germline V gene, CDR1 is SGHTA and CDR2 is FQGNSA. CDR3 protein: CASSLARRSGYTF.